The rows below give T cell receptor beta chains drawn from one sample of a study of blood T cell repertoires in COVID-19. The method was immunoSEQ multiplex PCR; TCRdb's version includes in-frame clones alone and lacks a portion of them. The sample contains 350,000 to 400,000 clones, 70% to 90% of which appear only once. What was sequenced was PBMCs or T cells enriched from blood (not recorded which). The source of these receptors is a woman under 30 who had recovered from COVID-19. The CDR3 runs from the conserved cysteine through the conserved F or W. D genes are given only for firm matches. Only part of the rows carry a size: once, few, many, or a class if the clone is expanded.

NA | NA | TRBJ1-6 | TRBV30 | 15 | TGTGCCTGGAGTGTGGCCCAGCGGGGTGCACCACCCCTCCACTTT | CAWSVAQRGAPPLHF
NA | TRBD1 | TRBJ2-6 | TRBV27 | 15 | TGTGCCAGCCGGACAGGGCTCTCTGGGGCCAACGTCCTGACTTTC | CASRTGLSGANVLTF
NA | TRBD1 | TRBJ1-2 | TRBV5-1 | 17 | TGCGCCAGCAGCTTGTGGAGGGGGCGCCCAGAGGGCTATGGCTACACCTTC | CASSLWRGRPEGYGYTF
NA | NA | TRBJ2-5 | TRBV19 | 13 | TGTGCCAGTAGTATAGTTGGCGGGGAGACCCAGTACTTC | CASSIVGGETQYF
NA | TRBD1 | TRBJ1-6 | TRBV6-5 | 13 | TGTGCCACGTCCGGGACAGGGATTTCACCCCTCCACTTT | CATSGTGISPLHF
NA | NA | TRBJ1-5 | TRBV4-2 | 13 | TGTGCCAGCAGCTGGAACAGTTATCAGCCCCAGCATTTT | CASSWNSYQPQHF
few | TRBD1 | TRBJ1-2 | TRBV11-2 | 15 | TGTGCCAGCAGCCAACGGACAGGGGGCATCTATGGCTACACCTTC | CASSQRTGGIYGYTF
once | NA | TRBJ1-6 | TRBV5-1 | 15 | TGCGCCAGCAGCTTGGCCGAAGGGGATAATTCACCCCTCCACTTT | CASSLAEGDNSPLHF
NA | NA | TRBJ1-1 | TRBV6-5 | 12 | TGTGCCAGCAGTCGGGGTGGGACTGAAGCTTTCTTT | CASSRGGTEAFF
NA | TRBD2 | TRBJ2-3 | TRBV3-1/TRBV3-2 | 14 | TGTGCCAGCAGCCAACTAGCGGGGGGGGATACGCAGTATTTT | CASSQLAGGDTQYF
NA | NA | TRBJ2-1 | TRBV5-1 | 15 | TGCGCCAGCAGCTTGGACAGGGTCTCCTACAATGAGCAGTTCTTC | CASSLDRVSYNEQFF
NA | NA | TRBJ1-5 | TRBV6-6 | 15 | TGTGCCAGCAGTTACTCGAGGGGGGGCGGTCAGCCCCAGCATTTT | CASSYSRGGGQPQHF
NA | TRBD1 | TRBJ1-6 | TRBV27 | 19 | TGTGCCAGCAGTTTACTCCAACCGACCCGACAGGGGTATAATTCACCCCTCCACTTT | CASSLLQPTRQGYNSPLHF
NA | NA | TRBJ2-5 | TRBV13 | 13 | TGTGCCAGCAGCTGGGGGGGCAGGGAGACCCAGTACTTC | CASSWGGRETQYF
once | TRBD1 | TRBJ1-1 | TRBV4-3 | 13 | TGCGCCAGCTCCCCCGGGACAGACACTGAAGCTTTCTTT | CASSPGTDTEAFF
NA | NA | TRBJ2-2 | TRBV12-5 | 15 | TGTGCTAGTGGTTTGGTAGACGGGTACACCGGGGAGCTGTTTTTT | CASGLVDGYTGELFF
NA | NA | TRBJ2-5 | TRBV6-1 | 13 | TGTGCCAGCAGTGAATGGGCACGGGAGACCCAGTACTTC | CASSEWARETQYF
once | TRBD1 | TRBJ1-1 | TRBV2 | 14 | TGTGCCAGCAGCTATACAGGGGGAAACACTGAAGCTTTCTTT | CASSYTGGNTEAFF
NA | NA | TRBJ1-1 | TRBV7-3 | 13 | TGTGCCAGCAGCCCAGGGGCGAACACTGAAGCTTTCTTT | CASSPGANTEAFF
NA | TRBD2 | TRBJ2-5 | TRBV5-1 | 16 | TGCGCCAGCAGCTCTCGACTAGCGGGGGGCCAAGAGACCCAGTACTTC | CASSSRLAGGQETQYF
NA | NA | TRBJ1-2 | TRBV6-5 | 13 | TGTGCCAGCAGTCCGGGACACGGTTATGGCTACACCTTC | CASSPGHGYGYTF
NA | TRBD2 | TRBJ2-1 | TRBV19 | 14 | TGTGCCAGTAGTACACTACTAGCGGGAGATGAGCAGTTCTTC | CASSTLLAGDEQFF
NA | TRBD1 | TRBJ1-2 | TRBV2 | 13 | TGTGCCAGCAGTCTCGACAGGGCACATGGCTACACCTTC | CASSLDRAHGYTF
NA | TRBD1 | TRBJ1-2 | TRBV5-4 | 13 | TGTGCCAGCAGCCCCCGGGACAGTTATGGCTACACCTTC | CASSPRDSYGYTF
NA | NA | TRBJ2-2 | TRBV7-2 | 14 | TGTGCCAGCAGCTGGACAGTGAACACCGGGGAGCTGTTTTTT | CASSWTVNTGELFF
NA | TRBD1 | TRBJ1-2 | TRBV9 | 16 | TGTGCCAGCAGCGTGCCGGGACAGAGTAATAACTATGGCTACACCTTC | CASSVPGQSNNYGYTF
NA | TRBD1 | TRBJ2-5 | TRBV7-9 | 14 | TGTGCCAGCAGCCAGGGACAGCGGCAAGAGACCCAGTACTTC | CASSQGQRQETQYF
NA | NA | TRBJ2-1 | TRBV19 | 15 | TGTGCCAGTAGTATAAGAGGGGGCTCCTACAATGAGCAGTTCTTC | CASSIRGGSYNEQFF
NA | NA | TRBJ2-7 | TRBV6-1 | 14 | TGTGCCAGCAGTGAAGCTGAGGGTTCCTACGAGCAGTACTTC | CASSEAEGSYEQYF
NA | NA | TRBJ1-6 | TRBV29-1 | 14 | TGCAGCGTCCACCCGGCTCCCGGGTATTCACCCCTCCACTTT | CSVHPAPGYSPLHF
NA | NA | TRBJ1-6 | TRBV21-1 | 14 | TGTGCCAGCAGCAAAGAGACAGGCCGGCTGACCCTCCACTTT | CASSKETGRLTLHF
NA | TRBD1 | TRBJ2-5 | TRBV5-1 | 16 | TGCGCCAGCAGGATACAGGGGGCTTTCCCGGGAGAGACCCAGTACTTC | CASRIQGAFPGETQYF
once | NA | TRBJ2-7 | TRBV9 | 12 | TGTGCCAGCAGCGTCGCCGACAGCGAGCAGTACTTC | CASSVADSEQYF
once | NA | TRBJ1-5 | TRBV7-2 | 18 | TGTGCCAGCAGCTTAGCGTCGTTTGAGGGTCTTGGGAATCAGCCCCAGCATTTT | CASSLASFEGLGNQPQHF
once | NA | TRBJ1-2 | TRBV14 | 13 | TGTGCCAGCAGCCCACAGGGTGTCTATGGCTACACCTTC | CASSPQGVYGYTF
NA | NA | TRBJ2-5 | TRBV4-1 | 15 | TGCGCCAGCAGCACCGGCCTAGGGGCAGTGGAGACCCAGTACTTC | CASSTGLGAVETQYF
NA | NA | TRBJ1-1 | TRBV7-6 | 15 | TGTGCCAGCAGCTTAGTAAGGGAGGCAGGGTCTGAAGCTTTCTTT | CASSLVREAGSEAFF